The present TCR beta chain was sequenced within a study of blood T cell repertoires in COVID-19. Repertoires were generated with immunoSEQ multiplex PCR, while TCRdb's copy carries only in-frame clones and drops some. This sample yields about 140,000 clones, of which more than 65% are seen a single time; roughly 14% belongs to the top ten. The TCR originated in a man of 80 years or more with acute or convalescent COVID-19. The sequencing sample was made of peripheral blood.

The chain's CDR3 is CASSSGTSISYNEQFF. CDR3 bases: TGCGCCAGCAGCTCAGGCACCAGCATCTCCTACAATGAGCAGTTCTTC. This chain links TRBV5-1 with TRBJ2-1; D uncertain. Per germline, CDR1 SGHRS and CDR2 YFSETQ. V lost 3 bases and J 0 bases, leaving 13 bases between the germline ends. The CDR3 is made up of 16 amino acids.